What follows is one T cell receptor (beta chain) and its context. This entry belongs to a study of blood T cell repertoires in COVID-19. Turning to the study itself: COVID-19 samples, acute and convalescent, were from the United States, Italy and Spain. In each case, the material was cDNA or gDNA derived from T cells, B-cell-depleted T cells, or PBMCs.

Clones were sequenced by immunoSEQ multiplex PCR, and TCRdb holds only the in-frame ones, with some missing. The sample yields 230,000 or so clones, 83% seen once. CDR3 length: 13 residues. Germline V CDR1 and CDR2: SNHLY, FYNNEI. Trimming took off 7 bases at V and 4 bases at J, with 13 bases between the two ends. Sequences were obtained from peripheral blood. This clonotype was obtained from a man aged 40-49 years with active or convalescent COVID-19. The V gene is TRBV2, the J gene TRBJ1-2; D is ambiguous. The CDR3 DNA reads TGTGCCAGCATCGAGGACGGAGGCTATGGCTACACCTTC. This translates into CASIEDGGYGYTF.